Reported below is one T cell receptor beta chain. This entry is derived from a study of technical replicates of blood from several donors. TCRdb keeps only in-frame clones here, not all; method: immunoSEQ multiplex PCR. The top ten hold around 0.15% of the sample, which has under 90,000 clones, roughly 98% seen once. The TCR comes from a human donor in good health. Sequenced material: T cells isolated from PBMCs.

This CDR3 reads CASNPMRRGSMNTEAFF. The CDR3 DNA sequence: TGTGCCAGCAACCCAATGAGACGGGGTTCAATGAACACTGAAGCTTTCTTT. The chain uses TRBV11-2 and TRBJ1-1; no reliable D call. This CDR3 spans 17 amino acids. V was clipped by 7 bases and J by 0 bases, with 21 bases between them. The germline V gene has CDR1 SGHAT and CDR2 FQNNGV.